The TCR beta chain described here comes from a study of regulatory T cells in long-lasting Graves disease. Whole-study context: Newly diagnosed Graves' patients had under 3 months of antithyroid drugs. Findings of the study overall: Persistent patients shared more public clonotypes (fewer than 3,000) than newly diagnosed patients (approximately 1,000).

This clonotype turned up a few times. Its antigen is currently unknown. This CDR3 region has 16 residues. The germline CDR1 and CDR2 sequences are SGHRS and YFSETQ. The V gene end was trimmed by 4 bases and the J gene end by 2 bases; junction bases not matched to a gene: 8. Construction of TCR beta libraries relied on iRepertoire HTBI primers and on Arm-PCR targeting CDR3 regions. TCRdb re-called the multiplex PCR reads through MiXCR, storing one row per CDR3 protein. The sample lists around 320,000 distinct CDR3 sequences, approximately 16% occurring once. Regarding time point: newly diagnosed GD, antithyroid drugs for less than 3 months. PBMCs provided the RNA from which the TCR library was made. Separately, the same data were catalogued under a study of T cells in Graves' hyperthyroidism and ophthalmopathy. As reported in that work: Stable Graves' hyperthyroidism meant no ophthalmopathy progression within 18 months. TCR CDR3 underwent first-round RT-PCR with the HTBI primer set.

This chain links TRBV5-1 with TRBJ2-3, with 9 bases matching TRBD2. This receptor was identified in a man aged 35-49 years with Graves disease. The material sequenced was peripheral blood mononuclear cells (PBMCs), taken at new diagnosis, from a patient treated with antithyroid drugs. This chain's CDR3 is CASSIGLAGNTDTQYF. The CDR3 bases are TGCGCCAGCAGCATCGGGCTAGCGGGGAACACAGATACGCAGTATTTT.